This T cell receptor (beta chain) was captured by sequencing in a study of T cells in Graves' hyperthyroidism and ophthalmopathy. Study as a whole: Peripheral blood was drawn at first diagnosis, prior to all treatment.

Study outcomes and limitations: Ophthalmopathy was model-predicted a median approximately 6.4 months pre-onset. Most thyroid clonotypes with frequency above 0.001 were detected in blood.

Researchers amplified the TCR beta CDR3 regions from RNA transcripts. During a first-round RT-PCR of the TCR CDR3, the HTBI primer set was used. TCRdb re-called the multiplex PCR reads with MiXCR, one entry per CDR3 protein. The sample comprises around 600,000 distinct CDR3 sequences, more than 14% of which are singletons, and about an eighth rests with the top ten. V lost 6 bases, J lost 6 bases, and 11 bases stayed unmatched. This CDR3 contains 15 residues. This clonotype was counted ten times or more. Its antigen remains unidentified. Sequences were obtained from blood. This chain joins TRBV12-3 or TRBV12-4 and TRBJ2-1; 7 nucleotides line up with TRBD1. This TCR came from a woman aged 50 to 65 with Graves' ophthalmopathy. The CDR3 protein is CASSKDRIITNEQFF. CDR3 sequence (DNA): TGTGCCAGCAGCAAGGACAGGATCATCACCAATGAGCAGTTCTTC.